This paragraph reports one T cell receptor beta chain. No antigen is known for it. The junction departs from germline at one end; a sequencing error may be responsible. The germline V gene has CDR1 MNHNY and CDR2 SVGAGI (reference sequence). The CDR3 has 15 amino acids. The data originate from a study of shared clonotypes between healthy human individuals. Study-wide findings and caveats: Owing to a small donor count, the genetic and exposure-history diversity represented was limited.

CD8 cells regarded as naive lacked CD45RO, were positively chosen for CCR7, and omitted terminally differentiated effector memory CD45RA+ cells. Generated by immunoSEQ multiplex PCR, the TCRdb table keeps only in-frame clones and is missing some. The sample comprises about 580,000 clones, 95% to 98% of which are singletons, and less than 0.35% rests with the top ten. The rearrangement links TRBV6-6 to TRBJ1-2; TRBD1 is a possible D gene (6 bases). The receptor's source is a man aged 25-45 years in good health. Sequenced: naive CD8+ T cells sorted from blood. The CDR3 protein is CASSYPTGVNYGYTF. In nucleotides, the CDR3 is TGTGCCAGCAGTTACCCGACAGGCGTGAACTATGGCTACACTTTC.